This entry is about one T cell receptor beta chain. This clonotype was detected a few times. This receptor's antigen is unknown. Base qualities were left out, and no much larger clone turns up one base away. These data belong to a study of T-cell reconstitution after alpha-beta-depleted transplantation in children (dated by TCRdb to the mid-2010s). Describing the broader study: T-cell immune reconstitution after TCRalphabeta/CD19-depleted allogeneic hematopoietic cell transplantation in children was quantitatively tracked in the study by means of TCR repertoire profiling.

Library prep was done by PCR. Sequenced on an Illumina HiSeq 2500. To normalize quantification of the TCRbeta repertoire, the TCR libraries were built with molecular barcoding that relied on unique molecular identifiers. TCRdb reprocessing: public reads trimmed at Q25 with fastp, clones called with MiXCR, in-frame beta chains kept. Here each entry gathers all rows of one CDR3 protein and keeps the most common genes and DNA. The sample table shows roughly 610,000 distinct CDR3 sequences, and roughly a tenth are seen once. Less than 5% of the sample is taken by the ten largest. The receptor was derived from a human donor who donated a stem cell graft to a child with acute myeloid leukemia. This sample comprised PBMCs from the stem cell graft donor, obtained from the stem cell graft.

The CDR3 here reads CAISESSGRAIGDIQYF. The DNA is as follows: TGTGCCATCAGTGAGTCTAGCGGGAGAGCTATCGGGGACATTCAGTACTTC. Here the chain combines TRBV10-3 and TRBJ2-4, with 9 middle bases fitting TRBD2. CDR1 is given as ENHRY and CDR2 as SYGVKD, both from the germline V gene. The CDR3 spans 17 residues, from the cysteine through the phenylalanine. Here the CDR3 DNA is all that survives: 51 bases in frame from base 1. V is pruned by 0 bases and J by 8 bases, leaving 11 bases of the junction without a gene match.